Following are 28 T cell receptor beta chains from one sample sequenced in a study of cytomegalovirus exposure and HLA in healthy donors. Vbeta (60) and Jbeta (13) primers were used in the PCR. Some clones are missing from TCRdb's copy, which holds only in-frame ones; the method was immunoSEQ multiplex PCR. The sample comprises approximately 150,000 clones, about four fifths of which are singletons, and under 5% rests with the top ten. Sequenced sample: PBMCs. Source of these receptors: a girl aged 10 to 17 in good health and CMV-seropositive.

This chain uses TRBV28 with TRBJ1-2; 9 nucleotides align to TRBD1. The trim removed 4 bases at V and 1 base at J, leaving 13 bases unmatched. The CDR3 loop spans 18 amino acids. CDR1 is MDHEN and CDR2 is SYDVKM in the germline V gene. CDR3 sequence (DNA): TGTGCCAGCAGTTCACCGGGACAGGGCATCAGGTATAACTATGGCTACACCTTC. It encodes CASSSPGQGIRYNYGYTF.

The chain uses TRBV11-2 and TRBJ2-1; D remains unclear. The CDR3 extends over 12 amino acids. CDR1 and CDR2 from the germline V gene are SGHAT and FQNNGV. Between the trimmed V and J ends, which lost 5 bases and 9 bases, there was a span of 11 bases. The CDR3 region has the DNA TGTGCCAGCAGCCCTCCCGTCCCTGAGCAGTTCTTC. Amino acid sequence: CASSPPVPEQFF.

V is TRBV11-2 and J is TRBJ1-1; maybe TRBD1 (5 bases). V was clipped by 5 bases and J by 5 bases, with 12 bases between them. The CDR3 is 13 amino acids. Looked up from germline, CDR1 is SGHAT and CDR2 is FQNNGV. The CDR3 reads CASSRQGGTEAFF. CDR3 bases: TGTGCCAGCAGCCGCCAGGGAGGTACTGAAGCTTTCTTT.

The rearrangement joins TRBV5-1 to TRBJ1-1; D perhaps matches TRBD1 (5 bases). Germline V gives CDR1 SGHRS, CDR2 YFSETQ. Trimming left V 0 bases short and J 5 bases short, with 14 bases between. CDR3 length: 15 amino acids. In DNA form, the CDR3 reads TGCGCCAGCAGCTTGGACTCCCCCGGGGGAACTGAAGCTTTCTTT. It codes for CASSLDSPGGTEAFF. Filled out from reference TRBV5-1 and TRBJ1-1, the complete variable domain reads KAGVTQTPRYLIKTRGQQVTLSCSPISGHRSVSWYQQTPGQGLQFLFEYFSETQRNKGNFPGRFSGRQFSNSRSEMNVSTLELGDSALYLCASSLDSPGGTEAFFGQGTRLTVV.

The V gene is TRBV4-1, the J gene TRBJ1-2; D call uncertain. Germline V gene lookup returns CDR1 MGHRA and CDR2 YSYEKL. V lost 2 bases to trimming and J lost 3 bases, with 4 bases between them. The CDR3 covers 12 residues. CDR3 region: CASSQPDYGYTF. The CDR3 region has the DNA TGCGCCAGCAGCCAACCGGACTATGGCTACACCTTC.

The chain joins TRBV30 to TRBJ2-3; weak D call: TRBD2 (6 bases). The V end lost 4 bases, the J end lost 5 bases, and 22 bases lay between the germline ends. Germline loops: CDR1 GTSNPN, CDR2 SVGIG (reference sequence). This CDR3 has 16 residues. The CDR3 nucleotides read TGTGCCTGGACTTACCCTCGGAGGGGCCGATTAGATACGCAGTATTTT. Translation: CAWTYPRRGRLDTQYF. The variable domain in full, completed from reference TRBV30 and TRBJ2-3, reads SQTIHQWPATLVQPVGSPLSLECTVEGTSNPNLYWYRQAAGRGLQLLFYSVGIGQISSEVPQNLSASRPQDRQFILSSKKLLLSDSGFYLCAWTYPRRGRLDTQYFGPGTRLTVL.

The V gene is TRBV9, the J gene TRBJ1-6, with 7 bases fitting TRBD1. CDR3 length: 15 residues. Trimming removed 2 bases from V and 7 bases from J; junction bases left unmatched: 6. Germline CDR1 is SGDLS and CDR2 is YYNGEE. The CDR3 DNA reads TGTGCCAGCAGCGTTGAAGGGGGCTGGAATTCACCCCTCCACTTT. Translation: CASSVEGGWNSPLHF.

This clone was seen only once. The chain has TRBV9 and TRBJ1-2; possible D gene TRBD1, 5 bases. The CDR3 consists of 14 residues. With 0 bases removed from V and 2 bases from J, the gap between germline ends came to 8 bases. Per germline, CDR1 SGDLS and CDR2 YYNGEE. The CDR3 sequence is CASSVGEGNYGYTF. CDR3 nucleotide sequence: TGTGCCAGCAGCGTAGGGGAGGGGAACTATGGCTACACCTTC.

The gene calls are TRBV5-6 and TRBJ2-7; D is unclear. V gave up 0 bases and J gave up 0 bases, with 7 bases separating them. This CDR3 region has 14 residues. CDR1 and CDR2 from the germline V gene are SGHDT and YYEEEE. The DNA for the CDR3 is TGTGCCAGCAGCTTGGTGAGTCTCTCCTACGAGCAGTACTTC. Protein product: CASSLVSLSYEQYF.

The V call is TRBV11-2, the J call TRBJ1-2; D uncertain. Germline values: CDR1 SGHAT, CDR2 FQNNGV. The CDR3 is 12 residues long. The germline V and J ends were trimmed by 3 bases and 6 bases, with 8 bases remaining between them. The chain's CDR3 is CASSFARDGYTF. The CDR3 coding sequence is TGTGCCAGCAGCTTTGCTCGGGATGGCTACACCTTC. The entire variable domain, with the rest obtained from reference TRBV11-2 and TRBJ1-2, is as follows: EAGVAQSPRYKIIEKRQSVAFWCNPISGHATLYWYQQILGQGPKLLIQFQNNGVVDDSQLPKDRFSAERLKGVDSTLKIQPAKLEDSAVYLCASSFARDGYTFGSGTRLTVV.

This chain joins TRBV5-6 and TRBJ1-1; 7 nucleotides agree with TRBD1. CDR1 SGHDT and CDR2 YYEEEE come from the germline V gene. V shed 3 bases and J 4 bases; nucleotides not matched to a gene: 15. The CDR3 totals 17 residues. The CDR3 sequence is CASSYVPGGFPITEAFF. The CDR3 DNA sequence: TGTGCCAGCAGCTACGTGCCAGGGGGTTTCCCCATCACTGAAGCTTTCTTT.

The chain joins TRBV6-5 to TRBJ1-3; 7 positions agree with TRBD1. The CDR3 loop spans 13 amino acids. J was trimmed by 2 bases and V by 6 bases; bases with no gene match: 1. The germline CDR1 and CDR2 sequences are MNHEY and SVGAGI. CDR3 sequence: CASRDRAGNTIYF. The CDR3 DNA is TGTGCCAGCAGAGACAGGGCTGGAAACACCATATATTTT.

The chain has TRBV10-3 and TRBJ2-5; no clear D gene. Trimming stripped 6 bases from V and 2 bases from J, with 4 bases between. The CDR3 is made up of 11 amino acids. CDR1 is ENHRY and CDR2 is SYGVKD in the germline V gene. For the CDR3, the DNA is TGTGCCATCAGCGTACAAGAGACCCAGTACTTC. Encoded protein: CAISVQETQYF.

Comments on this clone: One end of the junction varies from germline; a read error may be responsible. The V gene is TRBV9, the J gene TRBJ1-2; D unresolved. This CDR3 is 16 amino acids long. Looked up from germline, CDR1 is SGDLS and CDR2 is YYNGEE. The CDR3 bases are TGTGCCAGCAGCGCCCGAGCCCCGGGTACGGTTTATGGCCACACCTTC. It codes for CASSARAPGTVYGHTF.

The V gene is TRBV28, the J gene TRBJ2-1, with 9 bases matching TRBD1. Germline trimming cut 5 bases from V and 7 bases from J; bases unmatched to any gene: 6. This CDR3 has 14 amino acids. The germline gives CDR1 MDHEN, CDR2 SYDVKM. The CDR3 is CASSTDDRGNEQFF. CDR3 DNA: TGTGCCAGCAGTACAGACGACAGGGGGAATGAGCAGTTCTTC. Supplemented by reference TRBV28 and TRBJ2-1, the full variable domain reads DVKVTQSSRYLVKRTGEKVFLECVQDMDHENMFWYRQDPGLGLRLIYFSYDVKMKEKGDIPEGYSVSREKKERFSLILESASTNQTSMYLCASSTDDRGNEQFFGPGTRLTVL.

The chain employs TRBV28 and TRBJ2-2; 8 positions match TRBD2. Per the germline V gene, CDR1 is MDHEN and CDR2 is SYDVKM. V shed 7 bases and J 5 bases; nucleotides not matched to a gene: 3. This CDR3 comprises 13 residues. The CDR3 DNA follows: TGTGCCAGCATCCGCGGGGGGACCGGGGAGCTGTTTTTT. Translation: CASIRGGTGELFF.

V and J are TRBV5-1 and TRBJ2-5, with TRBD2 matching over 12 bases. The germline gives CDR1 SGHRS, CDR2 YFSETQ. The CDR3 is made up of 15 amino acids. J gave up 5 bases and V 4 bases, and 6 bases lay outside the gene matches. The CDR3 reads CASSVLAGGSETQYF. The CDR3 region has the DNA TGCGCCAGCAGCGTTCTAGCGGGGGGGTCTGAGACCCAGTACTTC.

This clone showed up just once. The J gene is TRBJ1-4, the V gene TRBV27; D is undetermined. The CDR3 totals 17 residues. Germline CDR1 reads MNHEY; CDR2 reads SMNVEV (reference sequence). V was shortened by 2 bases and J by 8 bases, with 21 bases between the two germline ends. Here the CDR3 DNA reads TGTGCCAGCAGTTTACTTTTGTTCGGGGTAGCGGGGGAAAAACTGTTTTTT. Translated: CASSLLLFGVAGEKLFF.

This clone was recorded once. The gene calls are TRBV14 and TRBJ1-1; D is uncertain. Trimming stripped 1 base from V and 4 bases from J, with 13 bases between. The length of the CDR3 is 15 residues. The V gene's germline CDR1 is SGHDN and CDR2 FVKESK. The CDR3 DNA reads as TGTGCCAGCAGCCAAGTCCAGCGAAGTGGCACTGAAGCTTTCTTT. The encoded protein is CASSQVQRSGTEAFF.

CDR3 coding DNA: TGTGCCAGCAGCTACCGGACTAGCGGGGTAGAGACCCAGTACTTC. Amino acid sequence: CASSYRTSGVETQYF. The chain is built from TRBV4-2 and TRBJ2-5; 12 bases line up with TRBD2. The J segment lost 4 bases and the V segment lost 5 bases, leaving 5 bases of the junction unmatched. The CDR3 covers 15 residues. The germline V gene has CDR1 LGHNA and CDR2 YNFKEQ.

This clone came up a few times. The chain uses TRBV15 and TRBJ1-1, with 11 bases matching TRBD1. V lost 5 bases and J lost 5; bases outside the gene matches: 7. This CDR3 has 15 residues. From germline, CDR1 is LNHNV and CDR2 YYDKDF (reference sequence). The DNA of the CDR3 is TGTGCCACCAGCGCCGGGACAGGGGGACGGACTGAAGCTTTCTTT. Translation: CATSAGTGGRTEAFF.

V usage is TRBV2 and J usage is TRBJ1-5; D unresolved. This CDR3 region has 13 residues. V lost 4 bases and J lost 0, with 4 bases in between. CDR1 and CDR2 from the germline V gene are SNHLY and FYNNEI. The CDR3 DNA reads TGTGCCAGCAGTGCCTATAGCAATCAGCCCCAGCATTTT. This sequence encodes CASSAYSNQPQHF.

This clone was seen more than once but under ten times. The V gene is TRBV5-1, the J gene TRBJ1-3; 8 positions match TRBD1. This CDR3 has 14 amino acids. Unmatched junction bases numbered 3, after V lost 5 bases and J lost 2 bases. Germline values: CDR1 SGHRS, CDR2 YFSETQ. The CDR3 bases are TGCGCCAGCAGACTGGACAGGGCTGGAAACACCATATATTTT. This encodes CASRLDRAGNTIYF.

The rearrangement uses TRBV7-9 and TRBJ2-5; D is ambiguous. V lost 0 bases to trimming and J lost 5 bases, with 7 bases between them. The CDR3 is 13 residues long. Per germline, CDR1 SEHNR and CDR2 FQNEAQ (reference sequence). The CDR3 loop reads CASSLAGFETQYF. The CDR3 nucleotides are TGTGCCAGCAGCTTAGCCGGGTTCGAGACCCAGTACTTC.

V gene TRBV27 combines with J gene TRBJ1-1, with D possibly TRBD1 on 6 matching bases. Trimming removed 6 bases from V and 5 bases from J, with 16 bases in between. The CDR3 has 14 amino acids. CDR1 is MNHEY and CDR2 is SMNVEV in the germline V gene (reference sequence). CDR3 sequence reads: CASSRGGEGTEAFF. CDR3 nucleotides: TGTGCCAGCAGCCGAGGGGGGGAGGGGACTGAAGCTTTCTTT.

This rearrangement joins TRBV5-4 to TRBJ2-2; 8 positions match TRBD2. Trimming at V came to 3 bases and at J to 6 bases, leaving 1 base not matched to a gene. CDR1 is SGHNT and CDR2 is YYREEE in the germline V gene (reference sequence). This CDR3 region has 13 residues. For the CDR3, the DNA is TGTGCCAGCAGCTCGGGGGGGCCCGGGGAGCTGTTTTTT. This sequence encodes CASSSGGPGELFF.

The J gene is TRBJ1-2, the V gene TRBV25-1; no definite D call. This CDR3 spans 12 amino acids. Germline CDR1 is MGHDK and CDR2 is SYGVNS. Trimming left V 6 bases short and J 5 bases short, with 10 bases between. The CDR3 bases are TGTGCCAGCAGATACTTAATGTATGGCTACACCTTC. This sequence encodes CASRYLMYGYTF.

The V call is TRBV27, the J call TRBJ1-1; D gene unclear. There are 16 residues in the CDR3. Per germline, CDR1 MNHEY and CDR2 SMNVEV (reference sequence). V was pared by 2 bases and J by 4 bases, with 17 bases between. The CDR3 loop is CASSLGTLTGSTEAFF. In DNA form, the CDR3 reads TGTGCCAGCAGTTTAGGTACCTTGACTGGGAGCACTGAAGCTTTCTTT.